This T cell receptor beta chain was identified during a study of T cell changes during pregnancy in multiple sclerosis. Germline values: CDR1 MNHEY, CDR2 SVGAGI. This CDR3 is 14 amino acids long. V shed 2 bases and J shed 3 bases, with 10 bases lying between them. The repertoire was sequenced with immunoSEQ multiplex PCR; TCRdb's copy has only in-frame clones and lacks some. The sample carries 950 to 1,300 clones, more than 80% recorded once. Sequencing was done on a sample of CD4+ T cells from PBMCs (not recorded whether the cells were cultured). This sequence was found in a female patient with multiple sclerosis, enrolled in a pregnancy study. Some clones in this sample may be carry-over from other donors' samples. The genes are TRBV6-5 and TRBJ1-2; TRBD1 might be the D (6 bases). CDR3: CASSYDRIHYGYTF. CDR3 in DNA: TGTGCCAGCAGTTACGACAGGATTCACTATGGCTACACCTTC.